Detailed here is one T cell receptor beta chain. The sample comes from a study of blood T cell repertoires in COVID-19. Before being deemed recovered, Cohort 3 donors had two negative PCRs, clearance, or symptom resolution. The germline gives CDR1 SEHNR, CDR2 FQNEAQ (reference sequence). The CDR3 is 14 amino acids. The ends were cut back, 0 bases at V and 14 bases at J, with 17 bases in the middle. Under the authors' procedure: How many nucleated cells were present was estimated from reference gene primer amplification. Profiling relied on immunoSEQ multiplex PCR, and the TCRdb table lists in-frame clones only, not all of them. Clonal size and the V and J genes are those of that table, whereas D and trimming came from the DNA. The table shows about 410,000 clones, with around nine tenths occurring only once.

The clonotype was recovered from a woman in her 30s who had recovered from COVID-19. The chain joins TRBV7-9 to TRBJ2-1; tentatively, D is TRBD2 (6 bases). The sample taken for sequencing was PBMCs or T cells enriched from blood (not recorded which). The CDR3 reads CASSLAESGPGEFF. The CDR3 DNA is TGTGCCAGCAGCTTAGCCGAGTCAGGACCGGGGGAGTTCTTC.